This T cell receptor beta chain was recorded in a study of OX40 agonist ivuxolimab in advanced cancers. Study-wide points: Relative to CD4+ cells, CD8+ T cells on average had more expanded clones. Among expanded peripheral T cells, antigen specificity went undetermined.

Measured with immunoSEQ multiplex PCR; TCRdb has only the in-frame clones, and not every one. The sample records about 94,000 clones, 92% being singletons. CDR1 SQVTM and CDR2 ANQGSEA come from the germline V gene. Trimming removed 7 bases at V and 0 bases at J, with 4 bases between. The CDR3 runs to 11 residues. In regard to this clone: Its antigen is unidentified.

This sequence originates from an adult with an advanced solid tumor such as melanoma, head and neck, liver or kidney cancer. This chain links TRBV29-1 with TRBJ1-3; D unclear. This specimen consisted of CD4+ or CD8+ T cells sorted from blood, obtained in a trial of the OX40 agonist ivuxolimab. The CDR3 is CSASSGNTIYF. The CDR3 coding sequence is TGCAGCGCTTCCTCTGGAAACACCATATATTTT.